A selection of T cell receptor beta chains follows, all from one sample in a study of post-analysis software for immune sequencing data. TCRdb reprocessed the PCR reads with MiXCR, giving one entry per CDR3 protein. The table has about 800,000 distinct CDR3 sequences, 25% to 30% seen once. Sequencing was performed on blood. The receptors originated from a girl under 18 with multiple sclerosis. CDR3s include the opening cysteine and the closing phenylalanine or tryptophan. The order of the fields is D gene, J gene, clone size, V gene, CDR3 protein, CDR3 DNA. A D gene is named only where the DNA matches it firmly. The size of a clone is reported for some rows only, either as once, few or many, or as a class for expanded clones.

- | TRBJ2-7 | - | TRBV25-1 | CAGSDGGEEQYF | TGTGCCGGCAGTGATGGGGGTGAGGAGCAGTACTTC
- | TRBJ2-3 | few | TRBV3-1 | CASSPRGRAQYF | TGTGCCAGCAGCCCACGGGGTCGCGCGCAGTATTTT
TRBD2 | TRBJ2-7 | - | TRBV5-1 | CASSLDAGGDYNEQYF | TGCGCCAGCAGCTTGGACGCGGGAGGAGACTACAATGAGCAGTACTTC
- | TRBJ2-5 | few | TRBV10-3 | CAISEGWQETQYF | TGTGCCATCAGTGAGGGTTGGCAAGAGACCCAGTACTTC
- | TRBJ2-7 | few | TRBV28 | CAVGQWGRGSYEQYF | TGTGCCGTTGGACAGTGGGGGAGGGGGTCCTACGAGCAGTACTTC
- | TRBJ2-3 | few | TRBV7-9 | CASSPMGSTDTQYF | TGTGCCAGCAGCCCGATGGGTAGCACAGATACGCAGTATTTT
TRBD2 | TRBJ2-5 | - | TRBV20-1 | CSAPREGETQYF | TGCAGTGCCCCAAGGGAGGGAGAGACCCAGTACTTC
TRBD2 | TRBJ2-1 | - | TRBV7-2 | CASSLGRGVINSCNEQFF | TGTGCCAGCAGCTTAGGGCGGGGGGTGATCAACTCCTGCAATGAGCAGTTCTTC
TRBD1 | TRBJ1-1 | once | TRBV3-1 | CASSRLQGHMNTEAFF | TGTGCCAGCAGCCGGCTACAGGGGCACATGAACACTGAAGCTTTCTTT
TRBD1 | TRBJ2-3 | - | TRBV7-8 | CASSPNLGTASTDTQYF | TGTGCCAGCAGCCCTAACCTCGGGACAGCTAGCACAGATACGCAGTATTTT
- | TRBJ2-7 | - | TRBV5-1 | CASSSATGFDEQYF | TGCGCCAGCAGCTCCGCTACAGGGTTCGATGAGCAGTACTTC
- | TRBJ2-7 | - | TRBV20-1 | CSARIPGRYEQYF | TGCAGTGCTAGGATTCCCGGGCGGTACGAGCAGTACTTC
TRBD1 | TRBJ1-5 | - | TRBV5-6 | CASSSRTGSNQPQHF | TGTGCCAGCAGCTCAAGGACAGGGAGCAATCAGCCCCAGCATTTT
- | TRBJ1-2 | - | TRBV7-9 | CASRGPGHLTYHSYTF | TGTGCCAGCAGGGGACCGGGACACCTAACCTATCATAGCTACACCTTC
TRBD2 | TRBJ2-7 | - | TRBV11-2 | CASSLSRGKPEQYF | TGTGCCAGCAGTCTTTCGCGGGGGAAGCCCGAGCAGTACTTC
TRBD2 | TRBJ2-4 | - | TRBV7-2 | CASSLLMGGLAKNIQYF | TGTGCCAGCAGCTTATTAATGGGAGGGCTAGCCAAAAACATTCAGTACTTC
TRBD1 | TRBJ2-4 | - | TRBV18 | CASSPPGQGSKNIQYF | TGTGCCAGCTCGCCCCCGGGACAGGGGTCCAAAAACATTCAGTACTTC
- | TRBJ1-2 | few | TRBV5-6 | CASSLEPQGNYGYTF | TGTGCCAGCAGCTTGGAGCCGCAGGGGAACTATGGCTACACCTTC
- | TRBJ1-1 | - | TRBV3-1 | CASSPTGWGLANTEAFF | TGTGCCAGCAGCCCGACCGGGTGGGGGCTAGCGAACACTGAAGCTTTCTTT
- | TRBJ1-4 | - | TRBV12-2 | CASRHPDRGVEKLFF | TGTGCAAGTCGCCACCCGGACAGGGGAGTGGAAAAACTGTTTTTT
TRBD2 | TRBJ2-1 | - | TRBV18 | CASSPLAEEQFF | TGTGCCAGCTCACCTCTAGCGGAAGAGCAGTTCTTC
TRBD1 | TRBJ2-7 | few | TRBV20-1 | CSALNPRTGPYEQYF | TGCAGTGCACTTAACCCACGGACAGGCCCCTACGAGCAGTACTTC
TRBD2 | TRBJ2-1 | - | TRBV25-1 | CASSEGLAGGYEQFF | TGTGCCAGCAGTGAAGGCCTAGCGGGGGGTTATGAGCAGTTCTTC
TRBD2 | TRBJ2-1 | - | TRBV2 | CASRMDPGGNEQFF | TGTGCCAGCAGAATGGACCCGGGGGGCAATGAGCAGTTCTTC